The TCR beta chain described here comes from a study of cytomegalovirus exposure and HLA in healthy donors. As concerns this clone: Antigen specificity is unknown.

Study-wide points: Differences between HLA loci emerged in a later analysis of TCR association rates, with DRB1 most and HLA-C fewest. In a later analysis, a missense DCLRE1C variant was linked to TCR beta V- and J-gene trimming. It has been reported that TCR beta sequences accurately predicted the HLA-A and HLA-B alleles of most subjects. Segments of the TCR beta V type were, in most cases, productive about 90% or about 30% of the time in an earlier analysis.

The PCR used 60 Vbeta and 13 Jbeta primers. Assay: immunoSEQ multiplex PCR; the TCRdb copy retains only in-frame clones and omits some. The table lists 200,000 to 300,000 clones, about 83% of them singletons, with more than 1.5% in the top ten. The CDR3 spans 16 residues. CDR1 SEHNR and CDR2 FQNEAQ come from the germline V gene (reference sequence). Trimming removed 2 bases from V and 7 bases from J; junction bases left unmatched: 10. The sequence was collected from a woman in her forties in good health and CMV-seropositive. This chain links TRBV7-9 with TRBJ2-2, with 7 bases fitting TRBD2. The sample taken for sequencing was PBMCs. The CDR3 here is CASSLTGGSNIGELFF. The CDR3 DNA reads TGTGCCAGCAGCTTAACGGGCGGGAGTAATATCGGGGAGCTGTTTTTT.